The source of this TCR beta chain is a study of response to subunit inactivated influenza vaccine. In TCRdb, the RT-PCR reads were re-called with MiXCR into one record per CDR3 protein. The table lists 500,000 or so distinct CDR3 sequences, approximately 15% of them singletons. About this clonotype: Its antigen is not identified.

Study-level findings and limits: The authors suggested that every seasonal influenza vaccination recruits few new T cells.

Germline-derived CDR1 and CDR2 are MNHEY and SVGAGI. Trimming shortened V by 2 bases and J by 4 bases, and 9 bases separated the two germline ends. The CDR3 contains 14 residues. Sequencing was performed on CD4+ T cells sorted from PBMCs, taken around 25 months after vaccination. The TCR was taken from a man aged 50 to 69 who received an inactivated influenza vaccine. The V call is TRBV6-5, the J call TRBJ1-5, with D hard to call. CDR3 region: CASSYRPDNQPQHF. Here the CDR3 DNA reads TGTGCCAGCAGTTACCGGCCAGATAATCAGCCCCAGCATTTT.